This record concerns one TCR beta chain sequence. Its antigen is not known. These data belong to a study of T cell responses to AZD1222 COVID-19 vaccine. For the study at large: Some second doses came at about 4 weeks and others at about 12 weeks; these were pooled. Points from the study as a whole: Without day 14 samples, only post-peak T cell repertoires were studied.

The table came from immunoSEQ multiplex PCR; TCRdb's copy has only in-frame clones and leaves some out. This sample has around 130,000 clones, with approximately 90% found just once. Specimen: peripheral blood, collected on day 0 of AZD1222 vaccination. This sequence was found in an adult in good health.

CDR3 coding DNA: TGTGCCAGCAGCGTTTCCCCTACGGTACCCGGGGCCAACGTCCTGACTTTC. It translates to CASSVSPTVPGANVLTF. The chain is built from TRBV9 and TRBJ2-6, with D hard to call. CDR1 is SGDLS and CDR2 is YYNGEE in the germline V gene. The germline V and J ends were trimmed by 2 bases and 4 bases, with 16 bases remaining between them. The CDR3 spans 17 residues.